The sample holds one count of the clone carrying this T cell receptor beta chain. Original data processing: Reference gene primer amplification in the assay estimated nucleated cell counts. Data came from immunoSEQ multiplex PCR; TCRdb stores just in-frame clones and leaves some out. The D gene and trimming were derived from the DNA, and the V and J assignments and clone size from that table. The data show tens of thousands of clones, around nine tenths seen once. This entry comes from a study of blood T cell repertoires in COVID-19. Overall study context: COVID-19 samples from acute and convalescent phases originated in the United States, Italy and Spain. T cells, B-cell-depleted T cells, or PBMCs provided the cDNA or gDNA that served as material.

This TCR came from a man in his fifties or sixties with active COVID-19. The source material was peripheral blood.

The CDR3: CASSRLAETYNEQFF. DNA for the CDR3: TGTGCCAGTAGTCGACTAGCGGAAACCTACAATGAGCAGTTCTTC. The chain links TRBV19 to TRBJ2-1; 9 bases are shared with TRBD2. V trimming: 5 bases; J trimming: 2 bases; junction bases outside the gene matches: 4. Germline assignment: CDR1 LNHDA and CDR2 SQIVND (reference sequence). The CDR3 loop spans 15 amino acids.